This T cell receptor beta chain was profiled in a study of regulatory T cells in long-lasting Graves disease. Study overall: Antithyroid drug exposure in newly diagnosed Graves' patients had lasted under 3 months.

The CDR3 is 16 residues long. The germline V gene encodes CDR1 MNHNS and CDR2 SASEGT. V was clipped by 7 bases and J by 0 bases; unmatched bases: 10. This clonotype was counted many times. Relying on iRepertoire HTBI primers and Arm-PCR of CDR3 regions, the team built TCR beta libraries. TCRdb passed the multiplex PCR reads through MiXCR, listing each CDR3 protein once. Of approximately 400,000 distinct CDR3 sequences in the sample, approximately 16% are singletons; the top ten hold about 8.2%. Time point indicated: newly diagnosed GD, antithyroid drugs for less than 3 months. PBMC RNA served as the TCR library source. In addition, the sample was reused for a study of T cells in Graves' hyperthyroidism and ophthalmopathy. That study adds: Hyperthyroidism of Graves' type that showed no ophthalmopathy progression within 18 months was stable. In patients aged 18 to 65, hyperthyroidism was newly diagnosed, with duration under 2 months. First-round RT-PCR of the TCR CDR3 relied on the HTBI primer set.

The chain uses TRBV6-1 and TRBJ2-3; 7 nucleotides align to TRBD1. The specimen comprised peripheral blood mononuclear cells (PBMCs), sampled at new diagnosis, from a patient treated with antithyroid drugs. This clonotype originated in a woman between 40 and 50 years old with Graves disease. As DNA, the CDR3 is TGTGCCAGCACCATGTCCGGGACAGTAAGCACAGATACGCAGTATTTT. Residues: CASTMSGTVSTDTQYF.